This record covers a single T cell receptor beta chain. The antigen remains unidentified. Germline assignment: CDR1 MGHRA and CDR2 YSYEKL. There are 12 residues in the CDR3. V gave up 1 base and J gave up 11 bases, with 9 bases separating them. Assay: immunoSEQ multiplex PCR; the TCRdb copy retains only in-frame clones and omits some. Of roughly 120,000 clones listed, 85% to 95% are singletons. The data derive from a study of OX40 agonist ivuxolimab in advanced cancers. For the study at large: The patients received agonistic anti-OX40 (CD134) antibody ivuxolimab.

Findings of the study overall: Averaged across samples, CD8+ T cells carried more expanded clones than CD4+ did.

The chain couples TRBV4-1 to TRBJ2-1; unclear D gene. The TCR comes from an adult with an advanced solid tumor such as melanoma, head and neck, liver or kidney cancer. The sample in question was CD4+ or CD8+ T cells sorted from blood, obtained in a trial of the OX40 agonist ivuxolimab. DNA of the CDR3: TGCGCCAGCAGCCAAGCTTCTTCCCAGCAGTTCTTC. The encoded protein is CASSQASSQQFF.